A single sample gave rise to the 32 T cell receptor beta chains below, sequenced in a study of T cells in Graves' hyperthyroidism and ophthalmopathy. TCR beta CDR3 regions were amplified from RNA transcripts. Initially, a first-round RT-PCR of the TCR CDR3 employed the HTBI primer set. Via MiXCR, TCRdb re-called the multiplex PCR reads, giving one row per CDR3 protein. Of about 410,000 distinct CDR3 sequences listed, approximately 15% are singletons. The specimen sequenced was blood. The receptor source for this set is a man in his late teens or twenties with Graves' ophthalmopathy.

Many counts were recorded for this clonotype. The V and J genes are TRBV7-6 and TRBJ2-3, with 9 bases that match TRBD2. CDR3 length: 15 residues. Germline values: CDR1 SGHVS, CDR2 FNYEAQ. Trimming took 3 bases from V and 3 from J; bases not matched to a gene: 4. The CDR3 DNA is TGTGCCAGCAGCTTGGCTAGCGGGGAGACAGATACGCAGTATTTT. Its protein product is CASSLASGETDTQYF.

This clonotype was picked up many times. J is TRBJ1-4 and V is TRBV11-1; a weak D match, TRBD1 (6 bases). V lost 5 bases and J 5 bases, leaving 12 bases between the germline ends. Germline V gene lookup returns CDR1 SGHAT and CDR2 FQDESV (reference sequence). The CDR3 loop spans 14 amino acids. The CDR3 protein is CASSRGQGNEKLFF. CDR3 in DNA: TGTGCCAGCAGCCGGGGACAAGGAAATGAAAAACTGTTTTTT. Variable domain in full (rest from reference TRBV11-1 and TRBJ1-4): EAEVAQSPRYKITEKSQAVAFWCDPISGHATLYWYRQILGQGPELLVQFQDESVVDDSQLPKDRFSAERLKGVDSTLKIQPAELGDSAMYLCASSRGQGNEKLFFGSGTQLSVL.

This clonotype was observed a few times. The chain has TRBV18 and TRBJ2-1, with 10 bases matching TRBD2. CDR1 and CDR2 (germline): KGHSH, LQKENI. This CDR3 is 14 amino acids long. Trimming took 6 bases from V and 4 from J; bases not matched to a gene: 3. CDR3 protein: CASSQRGGYNEQFF. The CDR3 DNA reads TGTGCCAGCTCTCAGCGGGGGGGATACAATGAGCAGTTCTTC.

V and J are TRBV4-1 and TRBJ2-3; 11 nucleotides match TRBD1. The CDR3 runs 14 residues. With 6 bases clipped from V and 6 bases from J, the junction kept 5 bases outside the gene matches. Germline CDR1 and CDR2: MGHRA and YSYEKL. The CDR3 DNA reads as TGCGCCAGCAGACCCGGACAGGGGGCTGATACGCAGTATTTT. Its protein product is CASRPGQGADTQYF.

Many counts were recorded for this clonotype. This chain's CDR3 is CSALGGPGPEAFF. In DNA form, the CDR3 reads TGCAGTGCTTTAGGGGGCCCGGGGCCTGAAGCTTTCTTT. The chain employs TRBV20-1 and TRBJ1-1; 7 bases align to TRBD1. This CDR3 region has 13 residues. Trimming took 5 bases from V and 6 from J; bases not matched to a gene: 9. Germline V lookup: CDR1 DFQATT, CDR2 SNEGSKA (reference sequence).

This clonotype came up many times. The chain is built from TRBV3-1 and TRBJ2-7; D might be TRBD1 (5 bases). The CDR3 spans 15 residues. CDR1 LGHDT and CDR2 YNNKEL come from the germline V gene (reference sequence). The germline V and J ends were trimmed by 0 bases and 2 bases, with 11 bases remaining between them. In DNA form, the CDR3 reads TGTGCCAGCAGCCAAGAATTGGGGCTTCCCTACGAGCAGTACTTC. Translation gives CASSQELGLPYEQYF.

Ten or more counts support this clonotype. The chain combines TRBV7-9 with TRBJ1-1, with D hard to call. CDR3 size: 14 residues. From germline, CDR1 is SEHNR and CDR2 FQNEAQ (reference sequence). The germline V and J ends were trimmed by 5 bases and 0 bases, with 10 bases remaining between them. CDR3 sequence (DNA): TGTGCCAGCAGCATCGGCAACATGAACACTGAAGCTTTCTTT. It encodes CASSIGNMNTEAFF.

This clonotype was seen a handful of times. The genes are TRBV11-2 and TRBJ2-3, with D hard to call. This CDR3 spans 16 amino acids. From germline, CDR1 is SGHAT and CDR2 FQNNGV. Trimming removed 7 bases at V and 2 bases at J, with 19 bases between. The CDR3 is CASNLGQPNLTDTQYF. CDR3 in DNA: TGTGCCAGCAATCTGGGCCAGCCCAACCTCACAGATACGCAGTATTTT.

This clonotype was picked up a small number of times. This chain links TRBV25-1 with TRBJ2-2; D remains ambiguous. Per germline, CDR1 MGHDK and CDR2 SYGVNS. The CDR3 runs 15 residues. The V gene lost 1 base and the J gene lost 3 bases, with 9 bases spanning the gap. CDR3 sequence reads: CASSESNGYTGELFF. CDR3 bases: TGTGCCAGCAGTGAATCAAACGGCTACACCGGGGAGCTGTTTTTT. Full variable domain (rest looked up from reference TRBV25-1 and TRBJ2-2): EADIYQTPRYLVIGTGKKITLECSQTMGHDKMYWYQQDPGMELHLIHYSYGVNSTEKGDLSSESTVSRIRTEHFPLTLESARPSHTSQYLCASSESNGYTGELFFGEGSRLTVL.

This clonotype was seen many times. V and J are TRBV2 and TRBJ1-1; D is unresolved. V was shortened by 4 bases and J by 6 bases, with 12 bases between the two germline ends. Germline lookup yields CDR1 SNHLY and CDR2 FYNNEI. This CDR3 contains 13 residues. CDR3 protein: CASSGNSGSEAFF. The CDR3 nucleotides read TGTGCCAGCAGTGGGAATTCAGGCTCTGAAGCTTTCTTT.

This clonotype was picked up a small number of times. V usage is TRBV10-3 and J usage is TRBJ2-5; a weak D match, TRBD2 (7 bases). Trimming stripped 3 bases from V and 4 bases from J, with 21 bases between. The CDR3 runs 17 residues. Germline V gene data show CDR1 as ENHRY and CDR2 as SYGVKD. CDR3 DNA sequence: TGTGCCATCAGTGACCGCTCAGAAAGGGGGGGGCGAGAGACCCAGTACTTC. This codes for CAISDRSERGGRETQYF.

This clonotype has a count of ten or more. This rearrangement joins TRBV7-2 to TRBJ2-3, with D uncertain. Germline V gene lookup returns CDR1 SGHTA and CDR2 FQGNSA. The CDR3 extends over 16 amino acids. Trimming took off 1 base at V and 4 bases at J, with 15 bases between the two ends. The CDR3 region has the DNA TGTGCCAGCAGCTTAGTCGGCCTGCAACTACCAGATACGCAGTATTTT. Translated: CASSLVGLQLPDTQYF.

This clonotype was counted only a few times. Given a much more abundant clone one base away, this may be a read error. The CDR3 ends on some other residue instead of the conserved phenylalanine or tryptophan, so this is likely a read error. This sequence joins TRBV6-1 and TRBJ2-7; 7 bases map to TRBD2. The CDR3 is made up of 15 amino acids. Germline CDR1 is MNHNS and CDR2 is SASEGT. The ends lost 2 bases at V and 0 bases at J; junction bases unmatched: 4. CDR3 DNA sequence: TGTGCCAGCAGTGAATTACTAGCGCCCTCCTACGAGCAGTACCTC. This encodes CASSELLAPSYEQYL.

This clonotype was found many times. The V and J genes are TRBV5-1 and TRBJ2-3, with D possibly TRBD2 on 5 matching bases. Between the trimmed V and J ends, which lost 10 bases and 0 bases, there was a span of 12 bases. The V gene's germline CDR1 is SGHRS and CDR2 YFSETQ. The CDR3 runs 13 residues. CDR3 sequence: CASLGQSTDTQYF. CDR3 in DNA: TGCGCCTCACTAGGCCAAAGCACAGATACGCAGTATTTT.

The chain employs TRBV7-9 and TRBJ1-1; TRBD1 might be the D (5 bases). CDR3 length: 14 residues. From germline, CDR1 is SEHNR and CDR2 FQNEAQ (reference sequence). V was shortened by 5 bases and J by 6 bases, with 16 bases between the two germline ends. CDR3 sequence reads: CASSPDRGFAEAFF. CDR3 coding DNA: TGTGCCAGCAGCCCCGACCGGGGGTTCGCTGAAGCTTTCTTT.

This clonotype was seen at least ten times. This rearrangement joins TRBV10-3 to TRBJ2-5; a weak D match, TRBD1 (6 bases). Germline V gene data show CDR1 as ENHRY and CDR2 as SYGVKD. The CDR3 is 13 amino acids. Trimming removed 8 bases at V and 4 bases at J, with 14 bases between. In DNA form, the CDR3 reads TGTGCCATCGCACAGGGATATGGAGAGACCCAGTACTTC. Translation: CAIAQGYGETQYF.

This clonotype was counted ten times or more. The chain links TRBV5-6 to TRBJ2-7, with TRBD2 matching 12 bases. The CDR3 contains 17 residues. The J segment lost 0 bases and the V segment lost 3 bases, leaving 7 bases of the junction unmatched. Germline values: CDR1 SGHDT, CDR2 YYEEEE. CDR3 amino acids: CASSWRLAGASSYEQYF. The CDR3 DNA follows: TGTGCCAGCAGCTGGAGACTAGCGGGGGCGAGCTCCTACGAGCAGTACTTC.

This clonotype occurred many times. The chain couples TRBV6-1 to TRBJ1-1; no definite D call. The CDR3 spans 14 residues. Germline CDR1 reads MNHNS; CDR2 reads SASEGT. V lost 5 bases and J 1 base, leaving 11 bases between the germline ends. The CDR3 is CASSLGRGNTEAFF. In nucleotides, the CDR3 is TGTGCCAGCAGTCTCGGTAGAGGGAACACTGAAGCTTTCTTT.

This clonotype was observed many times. The CDR3: CASRTNYGYTF. Written as DNA, the CDR3 is TGTGCCAGCAGAACCAACTATGGCTACACCTTC. This chain joins TRBV12-3 or TRBV12-4 and TRBJ1-2; D is ambiguous. This CDR3 is 11 amino acids long. Trimming removed 6 bases from V and 2 bases from J, with 4 bases in between.

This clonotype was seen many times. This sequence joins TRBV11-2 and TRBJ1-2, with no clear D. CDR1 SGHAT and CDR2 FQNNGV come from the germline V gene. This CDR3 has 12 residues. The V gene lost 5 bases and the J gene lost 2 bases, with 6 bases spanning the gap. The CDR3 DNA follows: TGTGCCAGCAGCCGAGAAAACTATGGCTACACCTTC. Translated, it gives CASSRENYGYTF.

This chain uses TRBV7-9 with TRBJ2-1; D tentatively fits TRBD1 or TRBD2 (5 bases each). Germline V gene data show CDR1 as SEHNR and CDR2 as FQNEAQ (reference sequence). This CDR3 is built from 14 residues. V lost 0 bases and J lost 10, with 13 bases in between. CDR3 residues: CASSLARDPHEQFF. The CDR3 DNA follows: TGTGCCAGCAGCTTAGCCAGGGACCCCCACGAGCAGTTCTTC.

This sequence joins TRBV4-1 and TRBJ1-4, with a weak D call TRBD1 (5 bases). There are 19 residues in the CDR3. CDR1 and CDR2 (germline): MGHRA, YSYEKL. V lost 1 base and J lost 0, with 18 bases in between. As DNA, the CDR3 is TGCGCCAGCAGCCAAGTCACAGTAGGGGTTCGATCAACTAATGAAAAACTGTTTTTT. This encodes CASSQVTVGVRSTNEKLFF.

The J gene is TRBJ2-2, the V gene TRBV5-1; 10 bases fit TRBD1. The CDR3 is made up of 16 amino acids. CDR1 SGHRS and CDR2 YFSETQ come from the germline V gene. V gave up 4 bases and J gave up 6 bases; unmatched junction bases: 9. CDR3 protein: CASSLRQGASSGELFF. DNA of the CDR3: TGCGCCAGCAGCCTACGACAGGGGGCGTCATCCGGGGAGCTGTTTTTT.

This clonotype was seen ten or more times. Here the CDR3 DNA reads TGTGCCAGCAGCTCCCGACTAGCGGGGGCCTACGAGCAGTACTTC. This gives the protein CASSSRLAGAYEQYF. The J gene is TRBJ2-7, the V gene TRBV13, with 12 bases lining up with TRBD2. Trimming cost V 4 bases and J 2 bases; bases outside gene matches: 3. This CDR3 is 15 amino acids long. Germline V gene lookup returns CDR1 PRHDT and CDR2 FYEKMQ (reference sequence).

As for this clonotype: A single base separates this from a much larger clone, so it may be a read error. The CDR3 sequence: CAIRIKVQGAGEQFF. The CDR3 DNA is TGTGCCATCAGGATTAAGGTACAGGGGGCCGGGGAGCAGTTCTTC. This chain uses TRBV10-3 with TRBJ2-1; TRBD1 aligns across 9 bases. J gave up 10 bases and V 6 bases, and 13 bases lay outside the gene matches. Per germline, CDR1 ENHRY and CDR2 SYGVKD. The length of the CDR3 is 15 residues.

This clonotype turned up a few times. CDR3 sequence: CASSESGGGTYQETQYF. As DNA, the CDR3 is TGCGCCAGCAGTGAGTCAGGCGGGGGGACATATCAAGAGACCCAGTACTTC. The rearrangement links TRBV10-2 to TRBJ2-5; 8 bases fit TRBD2. Per germline, CDR1 WSHSY and CDR2 SAAADI. V lost 0 bases and J lost 2; bases outside the gene matches: 8. This CDR3 is built from 17 residues.

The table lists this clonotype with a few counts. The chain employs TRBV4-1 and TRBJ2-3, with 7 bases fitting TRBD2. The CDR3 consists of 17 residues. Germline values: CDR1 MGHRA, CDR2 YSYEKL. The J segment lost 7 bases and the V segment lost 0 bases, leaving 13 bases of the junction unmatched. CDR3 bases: TGCGCCAGCAGCCAAGATAGGGACTACCCGGGTCGGAATACGCAGTATTTT. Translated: CASSQDRDYPGRNTQYF.

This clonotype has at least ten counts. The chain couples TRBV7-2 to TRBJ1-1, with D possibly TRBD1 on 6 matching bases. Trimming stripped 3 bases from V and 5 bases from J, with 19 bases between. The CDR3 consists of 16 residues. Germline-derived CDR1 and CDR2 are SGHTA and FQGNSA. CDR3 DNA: TGTGCCAGCAGCTTGACAGGAAAGGGGAGTTGGACTGAAGCTTTCTTT. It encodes CASSLTGKGSWTEAFF. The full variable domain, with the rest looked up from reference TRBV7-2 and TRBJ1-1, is GAGVSQSPSNKVTEKGKDVELRCDPISGHTALYWYRQSLGQGLEFLIYFQGNSAPDKSGLPSDRFSAERTGGSVSTLTIQRTQQEDSAVYLCASSLTGKGSWTEAFFGQGTRLTVV.

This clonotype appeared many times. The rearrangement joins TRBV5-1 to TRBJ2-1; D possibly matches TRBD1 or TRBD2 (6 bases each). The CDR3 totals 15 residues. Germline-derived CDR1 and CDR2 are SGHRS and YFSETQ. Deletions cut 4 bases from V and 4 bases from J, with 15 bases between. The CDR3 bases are TGCGCCAGCAGCCCCCTCGGGGGCCAATACAATGAGCAGTTCTTC. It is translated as CASSPLGGQYNEQFF.

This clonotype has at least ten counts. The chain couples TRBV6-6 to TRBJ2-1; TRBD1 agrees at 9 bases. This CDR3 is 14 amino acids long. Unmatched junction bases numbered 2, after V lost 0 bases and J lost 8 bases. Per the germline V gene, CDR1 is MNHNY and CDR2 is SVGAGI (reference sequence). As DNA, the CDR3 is TGTGCCAGCAGTTACTCGAACAGGGGGCATGAGCAGTTCTTC. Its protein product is CASSYSNRGHEQFF.

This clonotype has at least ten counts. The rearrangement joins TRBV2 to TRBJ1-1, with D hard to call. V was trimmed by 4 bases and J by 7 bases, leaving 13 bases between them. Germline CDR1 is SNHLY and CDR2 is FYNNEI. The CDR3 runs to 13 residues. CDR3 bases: TGTGCCAGCAGTGGTCCTGGTCGCGATGAAGCTTTCTTT. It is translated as CASSGPGRDEAFF. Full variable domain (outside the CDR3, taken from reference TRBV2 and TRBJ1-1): EPEVTQTPSHQVTQMGQEVILRCVPISNHLYFYWYRQILGQKVEFLVSFYNNEISEKSEIFDDQFSVERPDGSNFTLKIRSTKLEDSAMYFCASSGPGRDEAFFGQGTRLTVV.

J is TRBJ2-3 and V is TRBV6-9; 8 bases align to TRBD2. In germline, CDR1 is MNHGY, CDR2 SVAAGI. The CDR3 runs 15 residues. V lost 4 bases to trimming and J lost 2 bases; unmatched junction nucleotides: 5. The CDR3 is CASSFLAGTTDTQYF. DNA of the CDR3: TGTGCCAGCAGTTTCTTAGCGGGGACCACAGATACGCAGTATTTT.